This T cell receptor (beta chain) was found in a study of T cells after somatic rescue of genetic block. The CDR3 runs 16 residues. Germline V CDR1 and CDR2: SEHNR, FQNEAQ (reference sequence). After removal of 5 bases from V and 4 bases from J, the junction contained 9 bases not matched to a gene. Here immunoSEQ multiplex PCR was the method, and the copy in TCRdb shows in-frame clones only, minus some. Of approximately 7,600 clones in the sample, about 80% were seen once. Source material: peripheral blood mononuclear cells (PBMCs). This TCR derives from a boy younger than 18. The rearrangement uses TRBV7-9 and TRBJ1-1; TRBD1 agrees at 11 bases. The CDR3 nucleotides are TGTGCCAGCAGCCCCCGGGCCGGGACAGGGGGCACTGAAGCTTTCTTT. It encodes CASSPRAGTGGTEAFF.